Included here is one T cell receptor beta chain sequence, with context. Its binding antigen is unknown. Base quality data are lacking; no much larger clone is found one base away. These data originate in a study of blood T cell repertoires in COVID-19 (TCRdb year 2020). For the study in its entirety: The collaborator samples originated in the United States, Italy and Spain and spanned the acute and convalescent phases of COVID-19. The prospective study material was composed of cDNA or gDNA derived from T cells, B-cell-depleted T cells, or PBMCs. Deeply sampled blood TCRbeta repertoires from subjects exposed to, actively infected with, or recovered from COVID-19 were included in the dataset. A freely available public database, intended as a resource for researchers studying the immune response to SARS-CoV-2, is where the repertoires were released. Samples came from the ongoing ImmuneRACE study (first 160 participants) plus 1,254 subjects from 6 global collaborators. A de-identified subject ID, COVID-19 status, age in years and sex were almost always included in the sample metadata. HLA class I and class II types, where available, came from metadata supplied by the sample provider rather than from assay-based typing.

Trimming at the junction amounts to 1 base on V and 4 bases on J, and the germline ends lie 15 bases apart. The CDR3 measures 16 amino acids from cysteine to phenylalanine. The DNA shown is the 48-base CDR3, in frame from base 1. The germline V gene gives CDR1 as SGHTA and CDR2 as FQGTGA. Broader findings and caveats from the paper: The amount of clinical and demographic metadata varied by source and participant and was provided uncurated.

The immunoSEQ Assay, a bias-controlled multiplex PCR, was used to amplify TCRbeta CDR3 regions from genomic DNA. In the authors' own workflow: Nucleated cell counts per sample were estimated from amplification of reference gene primers within the assay. To quantify the absolute abundance of each unique TCRbeta CDR3 rearrangement, sequence reads were collapsed and filtered. For each sample, productive Simpson clonality was calculated as the square root of Simpson's diversity index across productive rearrangements. Imported from immuneACCESS, the table was reduced by TCRdb to in-frame sequences with V and J called. These copies leave out some clones; in studies compared against another copy, an unresolved V gene accounts for under half, and the cause of the remainder is not known. V and J calls plus clone size are reproduced from that table; the DNA served to infer D and trimming. Recorded for this sample are more than 55,000 clones; 75% to 90% of them occurred a single time. The ten largest make up about a sixth of the sample.

In Seattle, one collaborating source enrolled patients while the infection was active and tracked those patients longitudinally over the course of disease. Each collaborating institution followed its own protocols to collect whole blood in K2EDTA tubes. For TCRbeta analysis, collaborator samples were shipped as frozen whole blood, as isolated PBMCs, or as DNA extracted from either sample type. Input material: peripheral blood. The chain links TRBV7-3 with TRBJ2-3; tentative D gene TRBD2, with 6 bases matching. This sequence originates from a woman aged 55 to 70 with COVID-19, enrolled during active disease. The CDR3 region: CASSLKATSRADTQYF. The nucleotides read TGTGCCAGCAGCTTAAAAGCGACTAGTCGGGCAGATACGCAGTATTTT. Reference TRBV7-3 and TRBJ2-3 genes cover what lies past the CDR3, so the full variable domain is GAGVSQTPSNKVTEKGKYVELRCDPISGHTALYWYRQSLGQGPEFLIYFQGTGAADDSGLPNDRFFAVRPEGSVSTLKIQRTERGDSAVYLCASSLKATSRADTQYFGPGTRLTVL.